This T cell receptor (beta chain) stems from a study of blood T cell repertoires in COVID-19. V shed 2 bases and J shed 8 bases, with 12 bases lying between them. The CDR3 runs 14 residues. The germline V gene encodes CDR1 MGHDK and CDR2 SYGVNS. Original processing methods: The assay estimated nucleated cells by amplifying reference gene primers. TCRdb keeps only in-frame clones here, not all; method: immunoSEQ multiplex PCR. V, J and clone size derive from that table, while D and trimming were established from the DNA sequence. The data show under 200,000 clones, 80% to 95% seen once. Sequenced input: peripheral blood. The source of this sequence is a man aged 50-59 years with acute or convalescent COVID-19. The chain links TRBV25-1 to TRBJ1-4, with D maybe TRBD1 (5 bases). The CDR3 reads CASSEGAGPEKLFF. The CDR3 nucleotides are TGTGCCAGCAGTGAAGGAGCAGGGCCAGAAAAACTGTTTTTT.